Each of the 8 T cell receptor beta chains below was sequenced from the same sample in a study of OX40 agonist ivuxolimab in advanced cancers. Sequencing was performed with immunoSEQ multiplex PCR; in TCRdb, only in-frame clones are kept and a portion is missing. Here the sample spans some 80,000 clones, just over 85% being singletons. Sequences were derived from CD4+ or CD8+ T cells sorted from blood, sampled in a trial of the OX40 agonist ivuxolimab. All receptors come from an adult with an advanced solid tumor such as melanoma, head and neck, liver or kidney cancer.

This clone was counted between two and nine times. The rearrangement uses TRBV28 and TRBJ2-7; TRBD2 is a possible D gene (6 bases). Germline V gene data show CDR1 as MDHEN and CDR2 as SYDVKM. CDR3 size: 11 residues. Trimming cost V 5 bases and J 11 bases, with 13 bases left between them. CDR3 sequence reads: CASSTRGSKYF. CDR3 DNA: TGTGCCAGCAGTACCCGGGGGAGTAAGTACTTC.

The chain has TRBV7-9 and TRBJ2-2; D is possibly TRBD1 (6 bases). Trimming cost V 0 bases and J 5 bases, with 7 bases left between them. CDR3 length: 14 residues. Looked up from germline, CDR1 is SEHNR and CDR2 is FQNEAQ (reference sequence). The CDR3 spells CASSLAGATGELFF. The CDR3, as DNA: TGTGCCAGCAGCTTAGCGGGGGCTACCGGGGAGCTGTTTTTT.

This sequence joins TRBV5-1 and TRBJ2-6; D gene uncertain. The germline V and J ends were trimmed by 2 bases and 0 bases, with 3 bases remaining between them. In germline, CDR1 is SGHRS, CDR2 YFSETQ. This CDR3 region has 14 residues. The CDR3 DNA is TGCGCCAGCAGCTTAAGCTCTGGGGCCAACGTCCTGACTTTC. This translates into CASSLSSGANVLTF.

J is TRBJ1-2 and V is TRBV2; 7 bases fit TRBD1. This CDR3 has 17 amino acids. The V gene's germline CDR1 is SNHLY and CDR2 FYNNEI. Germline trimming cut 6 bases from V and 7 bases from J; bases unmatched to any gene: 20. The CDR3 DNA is TGTGCCAGCAGATTACCAGAACCCGGGACAGCCTTCTCTGGCTACACCTTC. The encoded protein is CASRLPEPGTAFSGYTF.

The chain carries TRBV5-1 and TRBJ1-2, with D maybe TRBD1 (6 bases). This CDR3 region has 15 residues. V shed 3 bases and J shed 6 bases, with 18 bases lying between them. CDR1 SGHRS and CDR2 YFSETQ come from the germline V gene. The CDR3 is CASSSRQADLHGYTF. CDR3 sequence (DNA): TGCGCCAGCAGCTCCCGACAGGCCGACCTGCATGGCTACACCTTC.

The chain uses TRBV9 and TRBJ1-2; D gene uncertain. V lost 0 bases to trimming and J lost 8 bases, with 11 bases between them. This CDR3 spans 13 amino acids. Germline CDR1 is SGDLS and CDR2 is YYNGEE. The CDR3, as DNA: TGTGCCAGCAGCGTAGGGGTAGCCCGCGGCTACACCTTC. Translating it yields CASSVGVARGYTF.

In nucleotides, the CDR3 is TGTGCCAGCAGCACTACGGGACAGGGGCCTGACGAGCAGTACTTC. Translating gives CASSTTGQGPDEQYF. The chain uses TRBV28 and TRBJ2-7; 10 bases map to TRBD1. V trimming: 6 bases; J trimming: 5 bases; junction bases outside the gene matches: 10. The germline gives CDR1 MDHEN, CDR2 SYDVKM. This CDR3 has 15 amino acids. Full variable domain (missing parts from reference TRBV28 and TRBJ2-7): DVKVTQSSRYLVKRTGEKVFLECVQDMDHENMFWYRQDPGLGLRLIYFSYDVKMKEKGDIPEGYSVSREKKERFSLILESASTNQTSMYLCASSTTGQGPDEQYFGPGTRLTVT.

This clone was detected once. The CDR3 nucleotides are TGTGCCAGCAGACTTACACTAGCGGTCTACGAGCAGTACTTC. It yields the protein CASRLTLAVYEQYF. This chain connects TRBV6-6 to TRBJ2-7; 8 nucleotides agree with TRBD2. The CDR3 runs 14 residues. CDR1 is MNHNY, CDR2 SVGAGI, per germline (reference sequence). V was clipped by 6 bases and J by 3 bases; unmatched bases: 7.